Listed below are T cell receptor beta chains from one sample, sequenced in a study of blood T cell repertoires in COVID-19. Some clones are missing from TCRdb's copy, which holds only in-frame ones; the method was immunoSEQ multiplex PCR. The data hold tens of thousands of clones, with about 72% observed a single time. Source material: peripheral blood. Every receptor here comes from a man aged 65-85 years with active or convalescent COVID-19. Each CDR3 is given with its conserved first and last residue. The D gene is left open where the match is weak. Size tells how often a clone was seen (once, few, many) or the class of an expanded clone, and some rows leave it out.

V gene	D gene	J gene	clone size	CDR3 DNA	CDR3 protein
TRBV18	TRBD1	TRBJ1-3	few	TGTGCCAGCTCACCAGGGACAGAAATCTTCGGCAACACCATATATTTT	CASSPGTEIFGNTIYF
TRBV3-1/TRBV3-2	-	TRBJ2-2	-	TGTGCCAGCAGCCAAGGAATGAGGGCCGGGGAGCTGTTTTTT	CASSQGMRAGELFF
TRBV30	-	TRBJ2-6	-	TGTGCCTGCGCCTCGGGGGTAGCGGGGGCCAACGTCCTGACTTTC	CACASGVAGANVLTF
TRBV7-7	-	TRBJ2-3	-	TGTGCTAGCTCCAGGGAAGCGGGAGATACGCAGTATTTT	CASSREAGDTQYF
TRBV5-1	TRBD1	TRBJ1-4	-	TGCGCCAGCAGTTTCGACAGGGGCGGTTCTAATGAAAAACTGTTTTTT	CASSFDRGGSNEKLFF
TRBV6-1	-	TRBJ2-1	-	TGTGCCAGCAGTGAATATAGGGGCGAGGCGACAAACAATGGGCAGTTCTTC	CASSEYRGEATNNGQFF
TRBV29-1	TRBD1	TRBJ2-7	-	TGCAGCGGGGGAACGGGACAGGGGTTGCGGGAGCAGTACTTC	CSGGTGQGLREQYF
TRBV5-6	-	TRBJ1-6	-	TGTGCCAGCAGCTTGGCAGCAGGGAGGGATTCACCCCTCCACTTT	CASSLAAGRDSPLHF
TRBV29-1	TRBD1	TRBJ1-5	-	TGCAGCGTCGCTCAGGGGGCTACGGGCAATCAGCCCCAGCATTTT	CSVAQGATGNQPQHF
TRBV5-4	TRBD1	TRBJ2-1	once	TGTGCCAGCGGAATCCGGGACAGGGTAAATGAGCAGTTCTTC	CASGIRDRVNEQFF
TRBV7-9	TRBD2	TRBJ2-3	-	TGTGCCAGTGTCCAGAGCGGGGGGCACACAGATACGCAGTATTTT	CASVQSGGHTDTQYF
TRBV2	-	TRBJ2-1	-	TGTGCCAGCAGTGAATTGGCAGGATCCTACAATGAGCAGTTCTTC	CASSELAGSYNEQFF
TRBV18	-	TRBJ1-5	-	TGTGCCAGCTCACCCTCAGGGGTAGAAGACAATCAGCCCCAGCATTTT	CASSPSGVEDNQPQHF
TRBV11-2	-	TRBJ1-2	-	TGTGCCAGCAGCTTAGATAGAGACACTGGCTATGGCTACACCTTC	CASSLDRDTGYGYTF
TRBV6-6	-	TRBJ1-5	-	TGTGCCAGCTCAGATATACAGGGCGGCAATCAGCCCCAGCATTTT	CASSDIQGGNQPQHF
TRBV5-6	-	TRBJ1-2	-	TGTGCCAGCAGCTTGGTTCCGAGTGGCTACACCTTC	CASSLVPSGYTF
TRBV6-5	-	TRBJ1-3	-	TGTGCCAGTAGGGGAGGGCGTACTACTGGAAATACCATATATTTT	CASRGGRTTGNTIYF
TRBV2	TRBD1	TRBJ2-7	-	TGTGCCAGCCCGGACAGGACCTACGAGCAGTACTTC	CASPDRTYEQYF
TRBV6-1	-	TRBJ2-7	-	TGTGCCAGCAGTGAAGGGAACTCGGGGAAGCAGTACTTC	CASSEGNSGKQYF
TRBV10-3	TRBD2	TRBJ2-3	-	TGTGCCTCGGACGGACTAGCGGGGAGCACAGATACGCAGTATTTT	CASDGLAGSTDTQYF
TRBV12-3/TRBV12-4	-	TRBJ1-3	once	TGTGCCAGCAACCCCTACTCAGGGATCCCCATATATTTT	CASNPYSGIPIYF
TRBV7-2	-	TRBJ2-7	-	TGTGCCAGCAGCGAAGGGACGGGAGTATACGAGCAGTACTTC	CASSEGTGVYEQYF
TRBV29-1	TRBD1	TRBJ1-5	-	TGCAGCGTCGTCTTACCGGGACAGAGTTATCAGCCCCAGCATTTT	CSVVLPGQSYQPQHF
TRBV6-5	TRBD2	TRBJ2-3	-	TGTGCCAGCAGGCCCGGGACTACGGGCACAGATACGCAGTATTTT	CASRPGTTGTDTQYF
TRBV7-6	-	TRBJ2-6	-	TGTGCCAGCAGCCGGACAGTAGCTGGGGCCAACGTCCTGACTTTC	CASSRTVAGANVLTF
TRBV10-3	TRBD2	TRBJ2-3	-	TGTGCCGCCTCTAGCGGGGGATTCACAGATACGCAGTATTTT	CAASSGGFTDTQYF
TRBV7-8	-	TRBJ2-7	-	TGTGCCAGCAGCTTAGAGCTACAGGGACGGCAAAGGGAGCAGTACTTC	CASSLELQGRQREQYF
TRBV5-1	-	TRBJ1-2	-	TGCGCCAGCAGTCGAGAGAAGGAACAGTCTGGCTACACCTTC	CASSREKEQSGYTF
TRBV28	TRBD2	TRBJ2-5	-	TGTGCCAGCGGCGGGGGGACAAGGCAAGAGACCCAGTACTTC	CASGGGTRQETQYF
TRBV28	-	TRBJ1-6	-	TGTGCCAGCAGTGACAGGAATTCACCCCTCCACTTT	CASSDRNSPLHF
TRBV2	-	TRBJ2-5	-	TGTGCCAGCAGTGAGTTCGTCGGGGAGACCCAGTACTTC	CASSEFVGETQYF
TRBV10-2	-	TRBJ2-3	once	TGCGCCAGCAGTGATCGAGGACTAACAGATACGCAGTATTTT	CASSDRGLTDTQYF
TRBV5-4	-	TRBJ2-5	-	TGTGCCAGCAGCTCCTGGACAGTGCAAGAGACCCAGTACTTC	CASSSWTVQETQYF
TRBV11-2	-	TRBJ1-2	-	TGTGCCAGCAGCTTAGATCGAAGTAGCTATGGCTACACCTTC	CASSLDRSSYGYTF
TRBV10-2	TRBD1	TRBJ1-5	few	TGCGCCAGCAGTGTCAGACAGGGGCGGACCCAGCATTTT	CASSVRQGRTQHF
TRBV19	TRBD1	TRBJ2-5	-	TGTGCCAGTAGTCCGCGGGACAGGGACCAAGAGACCCAGTACTTC	CASSPRDRDQETQYF
TRBV7-3	TRBD1	TRBJ1-5	once	TGTGCCACGGGACAGGGGCAAAATCAGCCCCAGCATTTT	CATGQGQNQPQHF
TRBV6-6	TRBD2	TRBJ2-7	-	TGTGCCAGCGGGACTAGCGGTGTTTACGAGCAGTACTTC	CASGTSGVYEQYF
TRBV9	TRBD1	TRBJ1-6	-	TGTGCCAGCAACAGGGGATCAGGAAATTCACCCCTCCACTTT	CASNRGSGNSPLHF
TRBV10-3	TRBD1	TRBJ1-5	-	TGTGCCATCAGTGAGGACAGGGGTAGCAATCAGCCCCAGCATTTT	CAISEDRGSNQPQHF
TRBV6-1	TRBD1	TRBJ2-5	-	TGTGCCAGCAGTGAAGCTTCGAGTCCAGTGGCCGGGACAGGGTTTGTGACCCAGTACTTC	CASSEASSPVAGTGFVTQYF
TRBV4-2	-	TRBJ1-4	few	TGTGCCAGCGGAGACAGAGGAGCAACTAATGAAAAACTGTTTTTT	CASGDRGATNEKLFF
TRBV28	-	TRBJ2-7	many	TGTGCCAGCAGTTCGGACAGTGGTAGAGAGCAGTACTTC	CASSSDSGREQYF
TRBV19	-	TRBJ2-5	-	TGTGCCAGTAGCGCGGTCTCCGGGGAGACCCAGTACTTC	CASSAVSGETQYF
TRBV28	-	TRBJ2-2	-	TGTGCCAGCAGTTTAAGCCCTGACGGGGAGCTGTTTTTT	CASSLSPDGELFF